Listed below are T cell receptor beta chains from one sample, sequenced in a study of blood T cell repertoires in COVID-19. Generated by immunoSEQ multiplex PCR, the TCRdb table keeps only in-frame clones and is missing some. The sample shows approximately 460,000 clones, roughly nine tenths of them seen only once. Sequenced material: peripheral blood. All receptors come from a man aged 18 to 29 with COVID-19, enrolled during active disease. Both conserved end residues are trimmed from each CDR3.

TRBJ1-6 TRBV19 ASSSRAAHTVDNSPLH
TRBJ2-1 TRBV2 ASTQTGRQQF
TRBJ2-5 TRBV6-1 ASSEARLAPRQETQY
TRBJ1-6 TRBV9 ASSPYWGPGSPLH
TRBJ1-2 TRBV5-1 ASSLWGTGDGYT
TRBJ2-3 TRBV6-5 ASSYISGTDTQY
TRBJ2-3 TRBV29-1 SVGGLVTDTQY
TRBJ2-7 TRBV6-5 ASSRARTGIYEQY
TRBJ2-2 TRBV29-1 SVEFGLTGELF
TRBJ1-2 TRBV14 ASSQDSAGTSGDGYT